This T cell receptor beta chain was observed in a study of blood T cell repertoires in COVID-19. V lost 1 base to trimming and J lost 3 bases; unmatched junction nucleotides: 4. Germline assignment: CDR1 SEHNR and CDR2 FQNEAQ (reference sequence). The CDR3 spans 15 residues. A few counts support this clone. Produced via immunoSEQ multiplex PCR; TCRdb's table is partial and in-frame only. The table includes approximately 300,000 clones, around 90% detected once. The V call is TRBV7-9, the J call TRBJ2-7; 9 nucleotides match TRBD1. The sequence derives from a man aged 18 to 30 who had recovered from COVID-19. Sequences were obtained from peripheral blood. In nucleotides, the CDR3 is TGTGCCAGCAGCTTAGTAGGGACAGGGATCTACGAGCAGTACTTC. It specifies CASSLVGTGIYEQYF.